Listed here is a single T cell receptor (beta chain). Sorting of proliferating CFSE-low CD3+CD4+ and CD3+CD8+ responders took place after the reaction. Libraries were prepared by immunoSEQ multiplex PCR; TCRdb keeps only in-frame clonotypes and omits some of them. The table records over 5,000 clones, 25% to 30% of them present only once. The sample belongs to a study of graft-versus-host responses after intestinal transplantation. General observations from the study: Some patients had graft-donor T cell macrochimerism, and their allografts showed high graft-versus-host to host-versus-graft clonal ratios. Declines in HvG clones occurring early post-transplant were associated with peak circulating GvH clone levels.

V was shortened by 3 bases and J by 4 bases, with 17 bases between the two germline ends. The CDR3 consists of 16 residues. Germline V gene sequence: CDR1 SGHRS, CDR2 YFSETQ. The V gene is TRBV5-1, the J gene TRBJ1-5; D is ambiguous. The starting material was alloreactive CD4+ T cells from a mixed lymphocyte reaction culture, obtained before transplantation. Subset here: CFSE-low proliferating T cells sorted from roughly six-day pre-transplant mixed lymphocyte reaction (GvH or HvG direction). This TCR was recovered from a human patient who was an organ donor for intestinal transplantation. CDR3 in DNA: TGCGCCAGCAGCTCTCTCTCCGCCGGGGAAAATCAGCCCCAGCATTTT. Protein product: CASSSLSAGENQPQHF.